Each of the 6 T cell receptor beta chains below was sequenced from the same sample in a study of blood T cell repertoires in COVID-19. Profiling relied on immunoSEQ multiplex PCR, and the TCRdb table lists in-frame clones only, not all of them. The repertoire has 90,000 to 120,000 clones, roughly 85% of them found once; the top ten carry over 2%. Sequencing was performed on peripheral blood. The receptors come from a human donor in a cohort sampled during active COVID-19.

V is TRBV29-1 and J is TRBJ1-2, with D hard to call. The germline gives CDR1 SQVTM, CDR2 ANQGSEA. CDR3 size: 12 residues. Trimming removed 6 bases from V and 12 bases from J, with 20 bases in between. The chain's CDR3 is CSVISIVKGDTF. CDR3 nucleotide sequence: TGCAGCGTCATATCGATCGTGAAGGGAGACACCTTC. Full variable domain (outside the CDR3, taken from reference TRBV29-1 and TRBJ1-2): SAVISQKPSRDICQRGTSLTIQCQVDSQVTMMFWYRQQPGQSLTLIATANQGSEATYESGFVIDKFPISRPNLTFSTLTVSNMSPEDSSIYLCSVISIVKGDTFGSGTRLTVV.

V is TRBV6-6 and J is TRBJ2-7, with D possibly TRBD2 on 6 matching bases. The V gene's germline CDR1 is MNHNY and CDR2 SVGAGI (reference sequence). The CDR3 has 15 residues. Trimming removed 7 bases from V and 6 bases from J, with 22 bases in between. The CDR3 loop is CASTPPGLPGVEQYF. Here the CDR3 DNA reads TGTGCCAGCACCCCCCCGGGACTGCCAGGAGTCGAGCAGTACTTC.

This clone was counted a few times. V is TRBV30 and J is TRBJ1-2, with 8 bases aligning to TRBD1. Germline values: CDR1 GTSNPN, CDR2 SVGIG (reference sequence). The V segment lost 5 bases and the J segment 7 bases; nucleotides outside the gene matches: 18. This CDR3 region has 16 residues. The CDR3 is CAWQEYGTGGDSGYTF. CDR3 coding DNA: TGTGCCTGGCAGGAATACGGGACAGGTGGGGATAGTGGCTACACCTTC.

The rearrangement links TRBV11-2 to TRBJ1-1, with 12 bases that match TRBD1. The CDR3 covers 18 residues. Germline V gives CDR1 SGHAT, CDR2 FQNNGV. With 1 base clipped from V and 4 bases from J, the junction kept 10 bases outside the gene matches. The CDR3 protein is CASSLGAGTGGRSTEAFF. The CDR3 region has the DNA TGTGCCAGCAGCTTAGGAGCCGGGACAGGGGGCCGGAGCACTGAAGCTTTCTTT.

The gene calls are TRBV9 and TRBJ2-3; D gene unclear. The germline V gene has CDR1 SGDLS and CDR2 YYNGEE. V lost 1 base, J lost 4 bases, and 7 bases lay in between. CDR3 length: 13 amino acids. The CDR3 nucleotides read TGTGCCAGCAGCGTAATAGACTCAGATACGCAGTATTTT. Amino acids: CASSVIDSDTQYF.

On this clone: Distinct nucleotide sequences in the sample also encode this CDR3. This chain connects TRBV28 to TRBJ1-6; maybe TRBD1 (5 bases). This CDR3 is built from 14 residues. V was cut by 6 bases and J by 10 bases, with 16 bases left in between. Germline-derived CDR1 and CDR2 are MDHEN and SYDVKM. The CDR3 DNA is TGTGCCAGCAGCTCCCCGGGGGTCGTCTCACCCCTCCACTTT. Translated, it gives CASSSPGVVSPLHF.